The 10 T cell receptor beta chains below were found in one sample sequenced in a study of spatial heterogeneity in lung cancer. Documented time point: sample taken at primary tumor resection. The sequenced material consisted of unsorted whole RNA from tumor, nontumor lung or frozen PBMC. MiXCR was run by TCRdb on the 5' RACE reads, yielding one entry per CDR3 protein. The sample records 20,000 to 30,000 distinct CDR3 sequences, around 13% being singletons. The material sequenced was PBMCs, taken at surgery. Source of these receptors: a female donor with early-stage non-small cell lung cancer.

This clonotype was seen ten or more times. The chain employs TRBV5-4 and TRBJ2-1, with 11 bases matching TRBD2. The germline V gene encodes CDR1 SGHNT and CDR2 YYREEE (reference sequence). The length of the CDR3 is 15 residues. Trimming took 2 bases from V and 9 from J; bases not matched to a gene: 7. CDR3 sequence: CASSFVAGGPSEQFF. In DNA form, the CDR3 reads TGTGCCAGCAGCTTTGTAGCGGGAGGGCCTAGTGAGCAGTTCTTC.

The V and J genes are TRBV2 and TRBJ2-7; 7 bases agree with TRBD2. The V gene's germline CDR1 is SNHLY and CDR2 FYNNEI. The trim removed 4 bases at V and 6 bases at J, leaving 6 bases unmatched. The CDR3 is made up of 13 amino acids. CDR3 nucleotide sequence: TGTGCCAGCAGTGGAGCGGGGCAGTTCGAGCAGTACTTC. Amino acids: CASSGAGQFEQYF.

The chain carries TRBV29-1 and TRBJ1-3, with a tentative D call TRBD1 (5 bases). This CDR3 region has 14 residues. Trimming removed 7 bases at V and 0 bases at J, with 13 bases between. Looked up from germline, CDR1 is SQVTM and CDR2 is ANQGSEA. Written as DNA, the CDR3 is TGCAGCGGGCAGGGAAGTGGCTCTGGAAACACCATATATTTT. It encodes CSGQGSGSGNTIYF.

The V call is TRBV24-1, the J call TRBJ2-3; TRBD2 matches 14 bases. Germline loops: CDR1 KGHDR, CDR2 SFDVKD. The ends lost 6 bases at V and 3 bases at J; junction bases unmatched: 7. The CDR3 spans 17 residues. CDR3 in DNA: TGTGCCACCAGTCGACTAGCGGGAGGGCCTGAAACAGATACGCAGTATTTT. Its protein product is CATSRLAGGPETDTQYF.

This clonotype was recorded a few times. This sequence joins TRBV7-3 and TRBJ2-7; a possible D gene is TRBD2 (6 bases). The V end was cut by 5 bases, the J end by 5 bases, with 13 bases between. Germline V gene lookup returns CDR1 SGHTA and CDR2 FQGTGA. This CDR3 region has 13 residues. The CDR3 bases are TGTGCCAGCAGCACATCTTCGGGGGACGAGCAGTACTTC. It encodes CASSTSSGDEQYF. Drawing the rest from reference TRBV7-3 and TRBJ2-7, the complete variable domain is GAGVSQTPSNKVTEKGKYVELRCDPISGHTALYWYRQSLGQGPEFLIYFQGTGAADDSGLPNDRFFAVRPEGSVSTLKIQRTERGDSAVYLCASSTSSGDEQYFGPGTRLTVT.

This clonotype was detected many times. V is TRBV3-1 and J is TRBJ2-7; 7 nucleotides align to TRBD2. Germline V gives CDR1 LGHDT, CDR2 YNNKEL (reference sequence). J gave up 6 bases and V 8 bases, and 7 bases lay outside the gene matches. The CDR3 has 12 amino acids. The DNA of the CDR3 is TGTGCCAGCCGGCGGGAGTTCGGCGAGCAGTACTTC. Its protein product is CASRREFGEQYF.

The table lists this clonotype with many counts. The CDR3 is CASSFSATRQETQYF. CDR3 nucleotides: TGTGCCAGCAGCTTTTCGGCCACCCGCCAAGAGACCCAGTACTTC. The chain uses TRBV11-2 and TRBJ2-5; D is unresolved. Per the germline V gene, CDR1 is SGHAT and CDR2 is FQNNGV. This CDR3 is built from 15 residues. V was cut by 3 bases and J by 1 base, with 12 bases left in between.

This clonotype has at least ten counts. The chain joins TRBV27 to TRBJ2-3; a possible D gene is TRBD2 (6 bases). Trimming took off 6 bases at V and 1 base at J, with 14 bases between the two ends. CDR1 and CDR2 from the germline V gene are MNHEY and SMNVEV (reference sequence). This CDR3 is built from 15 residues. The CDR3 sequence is CASSGGFSRTDTQYF. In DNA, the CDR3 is TGTGCCAGCAGCGGGGGTTTCAGCCGCACAGATACGCAGTATTTT.

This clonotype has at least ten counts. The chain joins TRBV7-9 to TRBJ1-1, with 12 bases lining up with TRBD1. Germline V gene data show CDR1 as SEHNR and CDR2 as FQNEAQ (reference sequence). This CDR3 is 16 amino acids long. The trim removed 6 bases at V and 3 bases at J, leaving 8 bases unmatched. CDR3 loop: CASRAGTGGAHTEAFF. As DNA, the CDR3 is TGTGCCAGCAGGGCCGGGACAGGGGGCGCGCACACTGAAGCTTTCTTT.

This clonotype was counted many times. The DNA of the CDR3 is TGTGCCACCCAGGGACAGGGGGACCGGAGCTCCTACGAGCAGTACGTC. Protein: CATQGQGDRSSYEQYV. This chain links TRBV28 with TRBJ2-7; TRBD1 matches at 11 bases. The J segment lost 0 bases and the V segment lost 10 bases, leaving 11 bases of the junction unmatched. The CDR3 has 16 amino acids. Germline CDR1 is MDHEN and CDR2 is SYDVKM.